Shown below are 8 T cell receptor beta chains from a single sample sequenced in a study of blood T cell repertoires in COVID-19. The table came from immunoSEQ multiplex PCR; TCRdb's copy has only in-frame clones and leaves some out. The sample includes about 220,000 clones, 70% to 90% of them seen just once. Sequenced: PBMCs or T cells enriched from blood (not recorded which). The source is a woman in her forties with acute COVID-19.

The chain joins TRBV5-1 to TRBJ2-5; 8 bases match TRBD1. The length of the CDR3 is 15 residues. Germline-derived CDR1 and CDR2 are SGHRS and YFSETQ. V was pared by 4 bases and J by 0 bases, with 5 bases of the junction left unmatched. The CDR3 here is CASSQTGADQETQYF. The CDR3 bases are TGCGCCAGCAGCCAGACAGGGGCCGACCAAGAGACCCAGTACTTC.

This clone was observed a single time. The CDR3: CASSPRQGHGYTF. In DNA, the CDR3 is TGTGCCAGCAGTCCCCGACAGGGCCATGGCTACACCTTC. The rearrangement uses TRBV6-5 and TRBJ1-2, with TRBD1 matching over 7 bases. The V gene's germline CDR1 is MNHEY and CDR2 SVGAGI. V gave up 5 bases and J gave up 6 bases; unmatched junction bases: 6. This CDR3 is built from 13 residues.

V gene TRBV4-1 combines with J gene TRBJ1-1; 7 nucleotides match TRBD1. The CDR3 extends over 14 amino acids. Germline V lookup: CDR1 MGHRA, CDR2 YSYEKL. V shed 3 bases and J 3 bases; nucleotides not matched to a gene: 4. The CDR3 reads CASSHRTGDTEAFF. The CDR3 DNA is TGCGCCAGCAGCCACAGAACAGGGGACACTGAAGCTTTCTTT.

This chain links TRBV14 with TRBJ2-3; D is unresolved. Germline V gives CDR1 SGHDN, CDR2 FVKESK. V lost 4 bases and J 4 bases, leaving 9 bases between the germline ends. The CDR3 runs to 13 residues. The CDR3 DNA is TGTGCCAGCAGCCTAGTCGCTGCAGATACGCAGTATTTT. Its translation is CASSLVAADTQYF.

This clone was counted a single time. The V gene is TRBV27, the J gene TRBJ1-2; D is unclear. CDR3 length equals 15 residues. The germline CDR1 and CDR2 sequences are MNHEY and SMNVEV (reference sequence). Trimming left V 5 bases short and J 2 bases short, with 15 bases between. The CDR3 coding sequence is TGTGCCAGCAGTCACTCCCCAGACTTCAACTATGGCTACACCTTC. Residues: CASSHSPDFNYGYTF.

This clone was observed once. The chain couples TRBV2 to TRBJ1-6; maybe TRBD1 (6 bases). CDR3 length equals 16 residues. Germline values: CDR1 SNHLY, CDR2 FYNNEI. V was shortened by 8 bases and J by 4 bases, with 18 bases between the two germline ends. In DNA form, the CDR3 reads TGTGCCAGCTCCACCCGGGACACAAAGTATAATTCACCCCTCCACTTT. Translated, it gives CASSTRDTKYNSPLHF.

V and J are TRBV28 and TRBJ1-2; D perhaps matches TRBD1 (5 bases). Trimming removed 6 bases from V and 7 bases from J, with 18 bases in between. Germline lookup yields CDR1 MDHEN and CDR2 SYDVKM. This CDR3 contains 14 residues. This chain's CDR3 is CASRPRGTSSGYTF. CDR3 bases: TGTGCCAGCAGACCTAGGGGTACGAGCAGTGGCTACACCTTC.

This clone was detected only a few times. The rearrangement uses TRBV10-3 and TRBJ2-7; D perhaps matches TRBD2 (5 bases). Germline CDR1 ENHRY, CDR2 SYGVKD. The CDR3 is 16 amino acids. Trimming took 0 bases from V and 5 from J, leaving 17 bases between them. CDR3 bases: TGTGCCATCAGTGAGTCCCAGGCTAGCATCAGGAACGAGCAGTACTTC. It encodes CAISESQASIRNEQYF.